This is a list of T cell receptor beta chains from one sample in a study of beta chain features in type 1 diabetes. The protocol was immunoSEQ multiplex PCR, while the TCRdb copy is restricted to in-frame clones and leaves out a portion. The sample consists of just over 450,000 clones, 30% of them appearing once. The sample taken for sequencing was naive CD4+ T cells from blood. All receptors derive from a man aged 18-30 years in good health. The CDR3 runs from the conserved cysteine through the conserved F or W. D genes are given only for firm matches. Clone size is given for some rows only: seen once, a few or many times, or a class if the clone is expanded.

D	V	J	size	CDR3	DNA
.	TRBV6-5	TRBJ2-1	few	CASSQFGNEQFF	TGTGCCAGCAGTCAATTCGGCAATGAGCAGTTCTTC
.	TRBV2	TRBJ2-3	few	CASSAEDTDTQYF	TGTGCCAGCAGTGCGGAGGACACAGATACGCAGTATTTT
TRBD2	TRBV15	TRBJ2-1	.	CATSRDPTSANEQFF	TGTGCCACCAGCAGAGACCCCACTAGCGCCAATGAGCAGTTCTTC
.	TRBV11-2	TRBJ2-7	.	CASSPRAGQTYEQYF	TGTGCCAGCAGCCCAAGGGCAGGACAGACCTACGAGCAGTACTTC
.	TRBV30	TRBJ2-7	.	CAWSVNTPGGEQYF	TGTGCCTGGAGTGTTAATACCCCAGGCGGCGAGCAGTACTTC
.	TRBV5-4	TRBJ2-3	once	CASSLWAADTQYF	TGTGCCAGCAGCTTGTGGGCAGCAGATACGCAGTATTTT
.	TRBV19	TRBJ2-1	.	CASSIEKRNNEQFF	TGTGCCAGTAGTATAGAAAAGCGTAACAATGAGCAGTTCTTC
TRBD2	TRBV6-6	TRBJ2-7	once	CATSGTSGYEQYF	TGTGCCACCTCGGGGACTAGCGGCTACGAGCAGTACTTC
.	TRBV9	TRBJ2-5	.	CASSVGGFQETQYF	TGTGCCAGCAGCGTAGGCGGTTTCCAAGAGACCCAGTACTTC
.	TRBV18	TRBJ1-4	.	CASTRWANEKLFF	TGTGCCAGCACCCGATGGGCTAATGAAAAACTGTTTTTT
TRBD2	TRBV18	TRBJ2-1	.	CASSPGREMQFF	TGTGCCAGCTCACCGGGGCGGGAGATGCAGTTCTTC
.	TRBV7-8	TRBJ2-1	few	CASSLEVTYNEQFF	TGTGCCAGCAGCTTAGAAGTGACCTACAATGAGCAGTTCTTC
.	TRBV18	TRBJ2-3	few	CASSRTDSTDTQYF	TGTGCCAGCTCGCGGACAGACAGCACAGATACGCAGTATTTT
.	TRBV29-1	TRBJ1-4	.	CSVLYTATNEKLFF	TGCAGCGTTCTCTACACTGCAACTAATGAAAAACTGTTTTTT
TRBD2	TRBV5-1	TRBJ2-1	.	CASSLPGLAGNEQFF	TGCGCCAGCAGCCTCCCGGGACTAGCGGGAAATGAGCAGTTCTTC
.	TRBV7-2	TRBJ2-1	few	CASSLLADSYNEQFF	TGTGCCAGCAGCTTACTGGCGGATTCCTACAATGAGCAGTTCTTC
TRBD2	TRBV7-9	TRBJ2-3	few	CASSTGLAGGFTDTQYF	TGTGCCAGCAGCACGGGGCTAGCGGGAGGTTTCACAGATACGCAGTATTTT
.	TRBV15	TRBJ2-1	.	CATSGPSGTYNEQFF	TGTGCCACCAGCGGTCCCTCGGGCACCTACAATGAGCAGTTCTTC
.	TRBV5-1	TRBJ2-7	.	CASSLVGVLTNEQYF	TGCGCCAGCAGCTTGGTGGGGGTCTTGACCAACGAGCAGTACTTC
.	TRBV25-1	TRBJ1-3	.	CASSETGTIYF	TGTGCCAGCAGTGAAACAGGCACCATATATTTT
.	TRBV7-2	TRBJ2-1	.	CASSRGLGSYNEQFF	TGTGCCAGCAGCCGGGGCCTAGGATCCTACAATGAGCAGTTCTTC
.	TRBV6-5	TRBJ2-3	.	CASSYSIGGGTDTQYF	TGTGCCAGCAGTTACTCAATCGGCGGCGGCACAGATACGCAGTATTTT
.	TRBV30	TRBJ2-3	few	CAWSLTLGTQYF	TGTGCCTGGAGTCTGACACTGGGGACGCAGTATTTT
TRBD2	TRBV19	TRBJ2-7	.	CASRPAAGVGSYEQYF	TGTGCCAGTAGACCCGCAGCGGGGGTAGGATCCTACGAGCAGTACTTC
TRBD2	TRBV9	TRBJ2-2	.	CASSGGLALNTGELFF	TGTGCCAGCAGCGGGGGACTAGCGCTTAACACCGGGGAGCTGTTTTTT
.	TRBV29-1	TRBJ2-7	.	CSVEDGFYEQYF	TGCAGCGTTGAGGATGGGTTCTACGAGCAGTACTTC
TRBD2	TRBV10-3	TRBJ2-3	.	CAAREGDTDTQYF	TGTGCCGCCCGGGAGGGAGACACAGATACGCAGTATTTT
TRBD2	TRBV5-1	TRBJ2-1	.	CASSLAASGNEQFF	TGCGCCAGCAGCTTGGCAGCTAGCGGCAATGAGCAGTTCTTC
.	TRBV30	TRBJ2-1	.	CAWSPEGKPAEFF	TGTGCCTGGAGTCCAGAGGGGAAGCCAGCAGAGTTCTTC
TRBD2	TRBV29-1	TRBJ2-5	few	CSIRTSGETQYF	TGCAGCATCAGGACTAGTGGAGAGACCCAGTACTTC
.	TRBV25-1	TRBJ2-4	.	CASRGYGKNIQYF	TGTGCCAGCAGGGGGTATGGAAAAAACATTCAGTACTTC
.	TRBV6-4	TRBJ2-1	.	CASSAEGVGEQFF	TGTGCCAGCAGTGCTGAGGGAGTCGGTGAGCAGTTCTTC
.	TRBV28	TRBJ2-5	.	CASRLLGETQYF	TGTGCCAGCAGACTCCTTGGGGAGACCCAGTACTTC
TRBD1	TRBV2	TRBJ2-1	.	CASRDRAYNEQFF	TGTGCCAGCCGGGACAGGGCCTACAATGAGCAGTTCTTC
TRBD1	TRBV4-3	TRBJ2-1	.	CASAYQTGGGGEQFF	TGCGCCAGCGCCTACCAGACAGGGGGTGGTGGTGAGCAGTTCTTC
.	TRBV30	TRBJ2-5	.	CAWGPSRETQYF	TGTGCCTGGGGACCTAGTCGAGAGACCCAGTACTTC
.	TRBV5-1	TRBJ2-1	few	CASSLGEEGNEQFF	TGCGCCAGCAGCTTGGGCGAGGAGGGTAATGAGCAGTTCTTC
.	TRBV7-6	TRBJ1-4	few	CASSKLSPNEKLFF	TGTGCCAGCAGCAAACTTTCGCCTAATGAAAAACTGTTTTTT
.	TRBV10-3	TRBJ1-5	few	CAISESGSSWPQHF	TGTGCCATCAGTGAGTCGGGCAGCTCGTGGCCCCAGCATTTT
.	TRBV7-2	TRBJ2-3	few	CASSLVVGPTDTQYF	TGTGCCAGCAGCTTAGTGGTGGGTCCAACAGATACGCAGTATTTT
TRBD1	TRBV4-1	TRBJ1-1	.	CASSQEKQGAGTEAFF	TGCGCCAGCAGCCAAGAAAAACAGGGGGCAGGAACTGAAGCTTTCTTT
TRBD2	TRBV11-2	TRBJ2-7	few	CASSLRLAGGPYEQYF	TGTGCCAGCAGCCTAAGACTAGCGGGAGGGCCCTACGAGCAGTACTTC
.	TRBV15	TRBJ2-3	.	CATSRDGTPGLISTDTQYF	TGTGCCACCAGCAGAGATGGGACTCCGGGACTCATCAGCACAGATACGCAGTATTTT
.	TRBV7-3	TRBJ2-7	once	CASSLTPTRPDEQYF	TGTGCCAGCAGCTTAACGCCCACCAGGCCCGACGAGCAGTACTTC
.	TRBV4-3	TRBJ2-7	few	CASSLIVGGAFEQYF	TGCGCCAGCAGCCTTATTGTCGGTGGGGCGTTCGAGCAGTACTTC
TRBD1	TRBV6-5	TRBJ2-7	.	CASSGDRGSYEQYF	TGTGCCAGCAGTGGGGACAGGGGAAGCTACGAGCAGTACTTC
.	TRBV10-3	TRBJ2-2	.	CAIAGRVTGELFF	TGTGCCATCGCCGGCCGAGTTACCGGGGAGCTGTTTTTT
TRBD1	TRBV7-9	TRBJ2-5	.	CASNDRGQETQYF	TGTGCCAGCAACGACAGGGGCCAAGAGACCCAGTACTTC
.	TRBV7-6	TRBJ2-3	.	CASSLDRTVTQYF	TGTGCCAGCAGCCTGGACCGTACAGTCACGCAGTATTTT
TRBD1	TRBV5-1	TRBJ2-5	.	CASSPGQGRETQYF	TGCGCCAGCAGCCCGGGACAGGGCCGGGAGACCCAGTACTTC
TRBD2	TRBV30	TRBJ2-1	.	CAWSELAGGGNEQFF	TGTGCCTGGAGTGAACTAGCGGGAGGTGGGAATGAGCAGTTCTTC
.	TRBV28	TRBJ2-4	.	CASSPLKGAAKNIQYF	TGTGCCAGCAGCCCTTTAAAGGGTGCGGCCAAAAACATTCAGTACTTC
.	TRBV29-1	TRBJ2-7	.	CSVEDRAKYEQYF	TGCAGCGTTGAAGACAGGGCGAAATACGAGCAGTACTTC
TRBD2	TRBV4-3	TRBJ2-1	.	CASSQEPGTSGSNEQFF	TGCGCCAGCAGCCAAGAACCAGGGACTAGCGGGAGCAATGAGCAGTTCTTC
.	TRBV7-2	TRBJ2-5	.	CASSSSPYQETQYF	TGTGCCAGCAGCTCGAGTCCGTACCAAGAGACCCAGTACTTC
TRBD2	TRBV7-2	TRBJ2-7	.	CASSGRLAGPYEQYF	TGTGCCAGCAGCGGAAGACTAGCGGGTCCCTACGAGCAGTACTTC
.	TRBV7-2	TRBJ2-7	.	CASRSAFHSYEQYF	TGTGCCAGCAGGTCTGCTTTCCACTCCTACGAGCAGTACTTC
.	TRBV9	TRBJ2-7	.	CASSVGPSYYEQYF	TGTGCCAGCAGCGTAGGCCCGTCTTACTACGAGCAGTACTTC